This T cell receptor (beta chain) was sequenced in a study of cytomegalovirus exposure and HLA in healthy donors. The CDR3 loop spans 15 amino acids. Germline lookup yields CDR1 SGHRS and CDR2 YFSETQ. Trimming shortened V by 0 bases and J by 0 bases, and 8 bases separated the two germline ends. Points from the study as a whole: Trimming of TCR beta V- and J-genes showed a link, identified in a later analysis, to a missense DCLRE1C variant.

The study ran its PCR with 60 Vbeta and 13 Jbeta primers. Sequencing was performed with immunoSEQ multiplex PCR; in TCRdb, only in-frame clones are kept and a portion is missing. The sample contains about 120,000 clones, over 70% of which appear only once. This clone was detected only a few times. Its antigen is not known. The TCR originated in a female donor in good health and CMV-seronegative. Sequences were obtained from PBMCs. The chain uses TRBV5-1 and TRBJ2-3; D perhaps matches TRBD2 (6 bases). For the CDR3, the DNA is TGCGCCAGCAGCTTGGTTGGAGGGAGCACAGATACGCAGTATTTT. It translates to CASSLVGGSTDTQYF.